These 3 T cell receptor beta chains came from one sample sequenced in a study of T-cell memory formation after mild COVID-19. TCRdb re-called the 5' RACE reads with MiXCR, one entry per CDR3 protein. Of 250,000 to 350,000 distinct CDR3 sequences listed, around a sixth are singletons. Input material: PBMCs or a T cell subset sorted from them (not recorded which). The receptor set was obtained from a young man who had mild COVID-19 (a few samples of this study predate the infection). Cell type and time point are not known.

The chain joins TRBV5-1 to TRBJ1-1; D not resolved. Germline-derived CDR1 and CDR2 are SGHRS and YFSETQ. The CDR3 sequence is 16 residues long. V dropped 3 bases and J dropped 3 bases, with 18 bases sitting between them. This chain's CDR3 is CASSWVPRETDTEAFF. Here the CDR3 DNA reads TGCGCCAGCAGCTGGGTCCCCCGGGAGACGGACACTGAAGCTTTCTTT.

This clonotype showed up just a few times. The rearrangement uses TRBV27 and TRBJ1-2; D perhaps matches TRBD1 (6 bases). In germline, CDR1 is MNHEY, CDR2 SMNVEV (reference sequence). Trimming pared 3 bases from V and 3 bases from J, leaving 14 bases between. This CDR3 region has 15 residues. The CDR3 loop reads CASSLVAGGHYGYTF. The CDR3 bases are TGTGCCAGCAGTTTGGTAGCCGGGGGCCACTATGGCTACACCTTC.

This clonotype turned up a few times. This chain uses TRBV6-6 with TRBJ1-5; D not certain. V lost 5 bases, J lost 0 bases, and 17 bases lay in between. The length of the CDR3 is 17 residues. CDR1 is MNHNY and CDR2 is SVGAGI in the germline V gene (reference sequence). In nucleotides, the CDR3 is TGTGCCAGCAGTAAGCAGAAGGACGTGTATAGCAATCAGCCCCAGCATTTT. As protein: CASSKQKDVYSNQPQHF.